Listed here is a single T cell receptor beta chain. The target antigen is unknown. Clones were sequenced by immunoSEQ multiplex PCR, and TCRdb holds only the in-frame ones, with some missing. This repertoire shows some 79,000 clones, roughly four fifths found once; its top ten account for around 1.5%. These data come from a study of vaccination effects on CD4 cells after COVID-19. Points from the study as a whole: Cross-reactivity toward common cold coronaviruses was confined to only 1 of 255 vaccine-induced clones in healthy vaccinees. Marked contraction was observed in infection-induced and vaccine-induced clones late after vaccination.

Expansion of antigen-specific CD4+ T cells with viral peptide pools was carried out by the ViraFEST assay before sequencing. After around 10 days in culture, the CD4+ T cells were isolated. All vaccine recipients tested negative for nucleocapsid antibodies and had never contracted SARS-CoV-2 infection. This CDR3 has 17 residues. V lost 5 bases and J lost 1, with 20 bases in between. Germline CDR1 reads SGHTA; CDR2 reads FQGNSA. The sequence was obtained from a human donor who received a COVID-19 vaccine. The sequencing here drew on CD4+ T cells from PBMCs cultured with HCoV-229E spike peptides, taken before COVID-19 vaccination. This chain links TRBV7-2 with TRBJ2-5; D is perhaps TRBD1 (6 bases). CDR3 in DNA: TGTGCCAGCAGCCCGCAACCCTTGGGGGCGACCCAAGAGACCCAGTACTTC. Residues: CASSPQPLGATQETQYF. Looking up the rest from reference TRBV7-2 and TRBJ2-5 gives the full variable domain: GAGVSQSPSNKVTEKGKDVELRCDPISGHTALYWYRQSLGQGLEFLIYFQGNSAPDKSGLPSDRFSAERTGGSVSTLTIQRTQQEDSAVYLCASSPQPLGATQETQYFGPGTRLLVL.